A selection of T cell receptor beta chains follows, all from one sample in a study of T cell responses to AZD1222 COVID-19 vaccine. TCRdb keeps only in-frame clones here, not all; method: immunoSEQ multiplex PCR. The profile shows 110,000 to 150,000 clones, about 92% of them singletons. The starting material was peripheral blood, obtained on day 0 of AZD1222 vaccination. The source is an adult in good health. Each CDR3 is given with its conserved first and last residue. Each record gives: CDR3 protein, J gene, CDR3 length, V gene.

cdr3_aa: CASTEPGTEAFF
j_call: TRBJ1-1
cdr3_length: 12
v_call: TRBV12-3/TRBV12-4

cdr3_aa: CASMSQGTDTQYF
j_call: TRBJ2-3
cdr3_length: 13
v_call: TRBV6-5

cdr3_aa: CASSTGGGNTGELFF
j_call: TRBJ2-2
cdr3_length: 15
v_call: TRBV9

cdr3_aa: CASSLNRNSRSMEAFF
j_call: TRBJ1-1
cdr3_length: 16
v_call: TRBV7-9

cdr3_aa: CASRLGPELNTEAFF
j_call: TRBJ1-1
cdr3_length: 15
v_call: TRBV19

cdr3_aa: CASSEGQNNQPQHF
j_call: TRBJ1-5
cdr3_length: 14
v_call: TRBV6-1

cdr3_aa: CASSGEYADTQYF
j_call: TRBJ2-3
cdr3_length: 13
v_call: TRBV2

cdr3_aa: CASSIVGSSGGYTF
j_call: TRBJ1-2
cdr3_length: 14
v_call: TRBV19

cdr3_aa: CASSEDENRGPGSYNEQFF
j_call: TRBJ2-1
cdr3_length: 19
v_call: TRBV10-1

cdr3_aa: CASGGGSAGYTF
j_call: TRBJ1-2
cdr3_length: 12
v_call: TRBV6-6

cdr3_aa: CASRFIAGAEQFF
j_call: TRBJ2-1
cdr3_length: 13
v_call: TRBV6-5

cdr3_aa: CASSLTGTGELFF
j_call: TRBJ2-2
cdr3_length: 13
v_call: TRBV28

cdr3_aa: CASSPRTQGVNEQFF
j_call: TRBJ2-1
cdr3_length: 15
v_call: TRBV11-1

cdr3_aa: CASRDPTRGQGYTF
j_call: TRBJ1-2
cdr3_length: 14
v_call: TRBV4-2

cdr3_aa: CASSPEGGEQYF
j_call: TRBJ2-7
cdr3_length: 12
v_call: TRBV12-3/TRBV12-4

cdr3_aa: CASRSGSGANVLTF
j_call: TRBJ2-6
cdr3_length: 14
v_call: TRBV2

cdr3_aa: CASRDPQNTDTQYF
j_call: TRBJ2-3
cdr3_length: 14
v_call: TRBV19

cdr3_aa: CASSSTGSAFF
j_call: TRBJ1-1
cdr3_length: 11
v_call: TRBV12-3/TRBV12-4

cdr3_aa: CASSLGQGNTEAFF
j_call: TRBJ1-1
cdr3_length: 14
v_call: TRBV28

cdr3_aa: CASSHQGRTEAFF
j_call: TRBJ1-1
cdr3_length: 13
v_call: TRBV19

cdr3_aa: CASSPGTAGNTIYF
j_call: TRBJ1-3
cdr3_length: 14
v_call: TRBV5-1

cdr3_aa: CASSSPGRPDSYEQYF
j_call: TRBJ2-7
cdr3_length: 16
v_call: TRBV28

cdr3_aa: CASSPGPGAIYEQYF
j_call: TRBJ2-7
cdr3_length: 15
v_call: TRBV5-4

cdr3_aa: CASRPFRTGRYEQYF
j_call: TRBJ2-7
cdr3_length: 15
v_call: TRBV27

cdr3_aa: CASSLAVWDSPLHF
j_call: TRBJ1-6
cdr3_length: 14
v_call: TRBV5-6

cdr3_aa: CASSPRKRIPEGTEAFF
j_call: TRBJ1-1
cdr3_length: 17
v_call: TRBV4-1

cdr3_aa: CASSLTTSGTDTQYF
j_call: TRBJ2-3
cdr3_length: 15
v_call: TRBV7-3

cdr3_aa: CASSERETQYF
j_call: TRBJ2-5
cdr3_length: 11
v_call: TRBV2

cdr3_aa: CARSLPGQRPSSYNSPLHF
j_call: TRBJ1-6
cdr3_length: 19
v_call: TRBV7-5

cdr3_aa: CASSPGVGPTGELFF
j_call: TRBJ2-2
cdr3_length: 15
v_call: TRBV28

cdr3_aa: CASSPSHNYRGPVNEQFF
j_call: TRBJ2-1
cdr3_length: 18
v_call: TRBV11-3

cdr3_aa: CSAGPGNTIYF
j_call: TRBJ1-3
cdr3_length: 11
v_call: TRBV20-1

cdr3_aa: CASSRRGGREKLFF
j_call: TRBJ1-4
cdr3_length: 14
v_call: TRBV7-2

cdr3_aa: CASNPGGVGPQHF
j_call: TRBJ1-5
cdr3_length: 13
v_call: TRBV2

cdr3_aa: CASSAGTGNSYEQYF
j_call: TRBJ2-7
cdr3_length: 15
v_call: TRBV5-1

cdr3_aa: CAWSVGLTSGNTIYF
j_call: TRBJ1-3
cdr3_length: 15
v_call: TRBV30

cdr3_aa: CASSPAGGGVLYGYTF
j_call: TRBJ1-2
cdr3_length: 16
v_call: TRBV7-9

cdr3_aa: CSARGRNTIYF
j_call: TRBJ1-3
cdr3_length: 11
v_call: TRBV20-1

cdr3_aa: CAISIAQGAGETQYF
j_call: TRBJ2-5
cdr3_length: 15
v_call: TRBV10-3

cdr3_aa: CASSEQVSPSRVYEQFF
j_call: TRBJ2-1
cdr3_length: 17
v_call: TRBV2

cdr3_aa: CARSPIRVTRGGNTIYF
j_call: TRBJ1-3
cdr3_length: 17
v_call: TRBV5-3

cdr3_aa: CASSLGQSNQPQHF
j_call: TRBJ1-5
cdr3_length: 14
v_call: TRBV7-9